The rows below give T cell receptor beta chains drawn from one sample of a study of T cells in Graves' hyperthyroidism and ophthalmopathy. TCRdb itself ran the multiplex PCR reads through MiXCR, one entry per CDR3 protein. The data contain 400,000 or so distinct CDR3 sequences, about 14% of them seen just once; the ten biggest clones take up over 25%. Sequencing was done on a sample of blood. These receptors came from a man in his fifties or sixties with Graves' ophthalmopathy. Both conserved end residues are part of each CDR3. Each record gives: clone size, D gene, J gene, V gene, CDR3 DNA, CDR3 protein. A D gene is named only where the DNA matches it firmly. Some rows have no size entry. The others give once, few or many, or a class for an expanded clone.

>-|-|TRBJ1-2|TRBV5-1
TGCGCCAGCAGCAAAACGCCCGACACCGTGGGCACCTTC
CASSKTPDTVGTF
>many|-|TRBJ2-3|TRBV10-1
TGCGCCAGCAGTCCACAGAACACAGATACGCAGTATTTT
CASSPQNTDTQYF
>many|-|TRBJ2-3|TRBV2
TGTGCCAGCACCCGAGGGGGGGGAGTTAGCACAGATACGCAGTATTTT
CASTRGGGVSTDTQYF
>once|-|TRBJ2-3|TRBV7-9
TGTGCCAGCAGCTCCTTATTGGGGGTGGACACAGATACGCAGTATTTT
CASSSLLGVDTDTQYF
>-|-|TRBJ2-7|TRBV28
TGTGCCAGCAGTTTCATGGAGACCTACGAGCAGTACTTC
CASSFMETYEQYF
>many|-|TRBJ2-2|TRBV18
TGTGCCAGCTCACCAATAAGCACCGGGGAGCTGTTTTTT
CASSPISTGELFF
>-|-|TRBJ2-7|TRBV24-1
TGTGCCACCAGTGATGAAACTGATTACGAGCAGTACTTC
CATSDETDYEQYF
>few|-|TRBJ2-1|TRBV29-1
TGCAGCGTCGACACCATTCAGGGTTACAATGAGCAGTTCTTC
CSVDTIQGYNEQFF
>-|-|TRBJ2-3|TRBV10-2
TGCGCCAGCACCAAATCGGGGGCAGATACGCAGTATTTT
CASTKSGADTQYF
>-|-|TRBJ1-3|TRBV12-3/TRBV12-4
TGTGCCAGCAGCTCCAGGGACTCTGGAAACACCATATATTTT
CASSSRDSGNTIYF
>many|TRBD2|TRBJ2-1|TRBV18
TGTGCCAGCTCACCGTGGGCTAGCGGGAGCAATGAGCAGTTCTTC
CASSPWASGSNEQFF
>many|-|TRBJ2-5|TRBV20-1
TGCAGTACCTCACGGCTGCCTGGGGAGACCCAGTACTTC
CSTSRLPGETQYF
>many|TRBD1|TRBJ1-1|TRBV12-3/TRBV12-4
TGTGCCAGCAGTCTCCGGACAGGGGGCACTGAAGCTTTCTTT
CASSLRTGGTEAFF
>many|-|TRBJ2-7|TRBV12-3/TRBV12-4
TGTGCCAGCAGTTTGGGTCAGGGGATTGGCGAGCAGTACTTC
CASSLGQGIGEQYF
>many|-|TRBJ1-1|TRBV7-9
TGTGCCAGCAGCCCCGTCCCGGGGGGCATGAACACTGAAGCTTTCTTT
CASSPVPGGMNTEAFF
>-|-|TRBJ2-7|TRBV14
TGTGCCAGCAGCCACCCCCCCAGTAAGTACGAGCAGTACTTC
CASSHPPSKYEQYF
>-|-|TRBJ2-7|TRBV4-2
TGTGCCAGCAGCCAAGATCGGGCAGGGGCATCCTACGAGCAGTACTTC
CASSQDRAGASYEQYF
>-|-|TRBJ2-4|TRBV5-6
TGTGCCAGCCCTAGACAGCCGGGGGCCAAAAACATTCAGTACTTC
CASPRQPGAKNIQYF
>-|TRBD2|TRBJ2-7|TRBV5-1
TGCGCCAGCAGCGACACTAGCGGGAGCCCTTACGAGCAGTACTTC
CASSDTSGSPYEQYF
>many|-|TRBJ2-3|TRBV5-1
TGCGCCAGCAGCCCTGGAGGGGTGTCAGATACGCAGTATTTT
CASSPGGVSDTQYF
>many|TRBD1|TRBJ1-2|TRBV3-1
TGTGCCAGCAACCTGGGACAGGCTAACTATGGCTACACCTTC
CASNLGQANYGYTF
>-|TRBD2|TRBJ2-1|TRBV20-1
TGCAGTGCCCCGTCGATTAGCGGGGGGAACAATGAGCAGTTCTTC
CSAPSISGGNNEQFF
>once|TRBD1|TRBJ1-1|TRBV3-1
TGTGCCAGCAGCCATGGGACAGGGGCCGGGACTGAAGCTTTCTTT
CASSHGTGAGTEAFF
>many|TRBD1|TRBJ2-7|TRBV2
TGTGCCACGCGGACAGGGGGCAACGAGCAGTACTTC
CATRTGGNEQYF
>many|-|TRBJ2-5|TRBV20-1
TGCAGTGCGGAGGGGACAGCACAAGAGACCCAGTACTTC
CSAEGTAQETQYF
>many|-|TRBJ2-5|TRBV29-1
TGCAGCGCTACAGATCCTCGGGGGAAAGGGACCCAGTACTTC
CSATDPRGKGTQYF
>few|TRBD1|TRBJ2-1|TRBV10-3
TGTGCCATCAGTTCCTGGACAGGGGGCTCCTACAATGAGCAGTTCTTC
CAISSWTGGSYNEQFF